Included here is one T cell receptor beta chain sequence, with context. The antigen remains unidentified. Clones were sequenced by immunoSEQ multiplex PCR, and TCRdb holds only the in-frame ones, with some missing. This sample carries roughly 120,000 clones, around 82% of them seen once, and the ten largest clones take 5.5% to 8%. This sample was included in a study of T cell responses to AZD1222 COVID-19 vaccine. Study-wide results and caveats: Seropositive at baseline were only a handful of AZD1222 recipients.

This sequence originates from an adult in good health. The sample here was peripheral blood, taken on day 0 of AZD1222 vaccination.

The CDR3 DNA sequence: TGTGCCAGCAGCCGAGGGACAGTTAACTATGGCTACACCTTC. Amino acid sequence: CASSRGTVNYGYTF. The V call is TRBV7-9, the J call TRBJ1-2; 7 bases are shared with TRBD1. Germline V gene data show CDR1 as SEHNR and CDR2 as FQNEAQ (reference sequence). The trim removed 5 bases at V and 1 base at J, leaving 4 bases unmatched. The CDR3 consists of 14 residues.